These 32 T cell receptor beta chains were all obtained from the same sample, sequenced in a study of identical twins. One entry per CDR3 protein results from TCRdb running MiXCR on the 5' RACE reads. This table holds about 900,000 distinct CDR3 sequences, 9% to 15% found once. These data also featured in a second study, about yellow fever vaccine responses in identical twins.

The material sequenced was PBMCs. The receptor source for this set is a woman aged 18-35 years in good health.

The chain combines TRBV7-6 with TRBJ1-2, with no clear D. The CDR3 contains 13 residues. Looked up from germline, CDR1 is SGHVS and CDR2 is FNYEAQ. V was trimmed by 1 base and J by 7 bases, leaving 10 bases between them. The CDR3 sequence: CASSLEAKSGYTF. The CDR3 DNA is TGTGCCAGCAGCTTAGAGGCGAAGAGTGGCTACACCTTC.

The sample holds a few counts of this clonotype. This sequence joins TRBV28 and TRBJ2-1; 8 positions match TRBD2. This CDR3 contains 14 residues. Germline values: CDR1 MDHEN, CDR2 SYDVKM. V was clipped by 5 bases and J by 9 bases; unmatched bases: 9. Written as DNA, the CDR3 is TGTGCCAGCAGTCCGGGACTAGAAACGGGTGAGCAGTTCTTC. It specifies CASSPGLETGEQFF.

This rearrangement joins TRBV6-2 or TRBV6-3 to TRBJ2-7; tentative D call: TRBD2 (6 bases). CDR1 MNHEY and CDR2 SVGEGT come from the germline V gene. The CDR3 is 16 amino acids. V was cut by 7 bases and J by 0 bases, with 19 bases left in between. This chain's CDR3 is CASKQTWRGPSYEQYV. The CDR3 DNA reads as TGTGCCAGCAAGCAGACATGGCGGGGCCCCTCCTACGAGCAGTACGTC.

This clonotype has just a few counts. This chain uses TRBV12-3 or TRBV12-4 with TRBJ2-3; D not resolved. CDR3 length: 14 amino acids. V lost 6 bases to trimming and J lost 3 bases, with 13 bases between them. The CDR3 here is CASSPVFETDTQYF. The CDR3 DNA is TGTGCCAGCAGCCCCGTATTTGAGACAGATACGCAGTATTTT.

In its sample, this clonotype was seen a few times. This sequence joins TRBV6-5 and TRBJ1-2, with 9 nucleotides matching TRBD1. The CDR3 is made up of 14 amino acids. V gave up 4 bases and J gave up 3 bases; unmatched junction bases: 3. From germline, CDR1 is MNHEY and CDR2 SVGAGI. CDR3 amino acids: CASSSGTGHYGYTF. DNA of the CDR3: TGTGCCAGCAGTTCCGGGACAGGGCACTATGGCTACACCTTC.

V is TRBV7-2 and J is TRBJ2-5, with D possibly matching TRBD2 (5 bases). Trimming cost V 5 bases and J 5 bases, with 12 bases left between them. Germline loops: CDR1 SGHTA, CDR2 FQGNSA. The CDR3 covers 13 residues. The CDR3 DNA follows: TGTGCCAGCAGCAGTAGCGTATTGGAGACCCAGTACTTC. This gives the protein CASSSSVLETQYF.

The chain couples TRBV28 to TRBJ2-5, with 10 bases aligning to TRBD1. The CDR3 is made up of 16 amino acids. Per the germline V gene, CDR1 is MDHEN and CDR2 is SYDVKM. The V and J ends lost 4 bases and 0 bases, in that order; junction bases with no gene match: 5. DNA for the CDR3: TGTGCCAGCAGTTCGACGACAGGGGGCTACCAAGAGACCCAGTACTTC. Amino acids: CASSSTTGGYQETQYF.

This clonotype was seen more than once but under ten times. The chain is built from TRBV12-3 or TRBV12-4 and TRBJ2-2; D unresolved. The germline V and J ends were trimmed by 4 bases and 3 bases, with 12 bases remaining between them. There are 15 residues in the CDR3. The CDR3 region has the DNA TGTGCCAGCAGTTGGTGGGCCCCCGACACCGGGGAGCTGTTTTTT. Translating gives CASSWWAPDTGELFF.

This clonotype was seen only a few times. The J gene is TRBJ1-1, the V gene TRBV27; weak D call: TRBD1 (5 bases). CDR1 is MNHEY and CDR2 is SMNVEV in the germline V gene (reference sequence). The CDR3 consists of 11 residues. The V end lost 5 bases, the J end lost 9 bases, and 10 bases lay between the germline ends. The CDR3 nucleotides read TGTGCCAGCAGTGTAAACAGGAAAGCTTTCTTT. Translating it yields CASSVNRKAFF.

The rearrangement links TRBV6-5 to TRBJ2-3, with D possibly TRBD2 on 6 matching bases. The CDR3 loop spans 16 amino acids. CDR1 is MNHEY, CDR2 SVGAGI, per germline. V lost 2 bases to trimming and J lost 5 bases, with 17 bases between them. Here the CDR3 DNA reads TGTGCCAGCAGTTACGTTCCTAGCGTAGATGTAGATACGCAGTATTTT. Protein: CASSYVPSVDVDTQYF.

This clonotype was detected many times. The V and J genes are TRBV7-6 and TRBJ2-1; D is unclear. The CDR3 runs 14 residues. Germline values: CDR1 SGHVS, CDR2 FNYEAQ. V lost 0 bases, J lost 7 bases, and 10 bases lay in between. The CDR3 here is CASSLAGYSNEQFF. The CDR3, as DNA: TGTGCCAGCAGCTTAGCTGGCTACTCAAATGAGCAGTTCTTC. Full variable domain (rest looked up from reference TRBV7-6 and TRBJ2-1): GAGVSQSPRYKVTKRGQDVALRCDPISGHVSLYWYRQALGQGPEFLTYFNYEAQQDKSGLPNDRFSAERPEGSISTLTIQRTEQRDSAMYRCASSLAGYSNEQFFGPGTRLTVL.

The chain combines TRBV3-1 with TRBJ2-1, with TRBD2 as a possible D gene (5 bases). CDR1 and CDR2 from the germline V gene are LGHDT and YNNKEL (reference sequence). V gave up 1 base and J gave up 5 bases, with 9 bases separating them. There are 14 residues in the CDR3. CDR3 in DNA: TGTGCCAGCAGCCAAGGCCTAGCAAACAATGAGCAGTTCTTC. Translated, it gives CASSQGLANNEQFF.

There are a few counts of this clonotype. The chain recombines TRBV6-1 with TRBJ2-1; 7 nucleotides line up with TRBD2. Trimming took 6 bases from V and 10 from J; bases not matched to a gene: 9. Germline CDR1 and CDR2: MNHNS and SASEGT. The CDR3 has 13 residues. CDR3 protein: CASSTFRGVEQFF. The CDR3 DNA reads as TGTGCCAGCAGCACCTTTCGGGGGGTGGAGCAGTTCTTC.

The chain joins TRBV3-1 to TRBJ2-3; D is unresolved. V lost 2 bases and J 4 bases, leaving 7 bases between the germline ends. Germline lookup yields CDR1 LGHDT and CDR2 YNNKEL (reference sequence). CDR3 length equals 13 residues. In DNA, the CDR3 is TGTGCCAGCAGCCAAAGTTTCGCAGATACGCAGTATTTT. Protein sequence: CASSQSFADTQYF.

This clonotype was seen only a few times. The V gene is TRBV20-1, the J gene TRBJ1-2; TRBD1 matches at 7 bases. CDR1 and CDR2 (germline): DFQATT, SNEGSKA (reference sequence). With V trimmed by 2 bases and J by 8 bases, 2 bases remained unmatched. There are 11 residues in the CDR3. Here the CDR3 reads CSARQGEGYTF. The CDR3 DNA follows: TGCAGTGCTAGACAGGGGGAAGGCTACACCTTC.

This clonotype was counted at least ten times. The chain uses TRBV12-3 or TRBV12-4 and TRBJ1-4, with D hard to call. Trimming stripped 6 bases from V and 1 base from J, with 6 bases between. The CDR3 consists of 13 residues. The CDR3 bases are TGTGCCAGCAGAAGTCGAACTAATGAAAAACTGTTTTTT. Its translation: CASRSRTNEKLFF.

The chain recombines TRBV5-6 with TRBJ1-5; D gene uncertain. V lost 3 bases and J 3 bases, leaving 13 bases between the germline ends. CDR1 SGHDT and CDR2 YYEEEE come from the germline V gene. The CDR3 has 15 amino acids. CDR3 nucleotides: TGTGCCAGCAGCTCGTCTGTCGACCCCAATCAGCCCCAGCATTTT. Encoded protein: CASSSSVDPNQPQHF.

The chain links TRBV3-1 to TRBJ2-2; D is tentatively TRBD1 or TRBD2 (5 bases each). V lost 7 bases to trimming and J lost 4 bases, with 13 bases between them. Germline CDR1 LGHDT, CDR2 YNNKEL (reference sequence). The CDR3 is 14 residues long. The CDR3, as DNA: TGTGCCAGCAACCTAGGGACCGGCACCGGGGAGCTGTTTTTT. This gives the protein CASNLGTGTGELFF.

The chain couples TRBV6-1 to TRBJ1-1, with 7 bases that match TRBD1. This CDR3 is 13 amino acids long. Trimming took 6 bases from V and 7 from J; bases not matched to a gene: 8. Germline assignment: CDR1 MNHNS and CDR2 SASEGT. CDR3 sequence reads: CASSPPGTDEAFF. CDR3 nucleotides: TGTGCCAGCAGCCCCCCCGGGACAGATGAAGCTTTCTTT.

The chain couples TRBV5-1 to TRBJ1-2, with 7 bases aligning to TRBD1. The germline V gene encodes CDR1 SGHRS and CDR2 YFSETQ. V was clipped by 7 bases and J by 4 bases; unmatched bases: 13. This CDR3 is 15 amino acids long. The CDR3 nucleotides read TGCGCCAGCGGCCCAACCCTGGACAGGACCTATGGCTACACCTTC. Translated: CASGPTLDRTYGYTF.

In DNA, the CDR3 is TGTGCCAGCAGCGCCCTGACCGAAATGGGCAATCAGCCCCAGCATTTT. Translated: CASSALTEMGNQPQHF. The chain joins TRBV7-8 to TRBJ1-5, with no clear D. Trimming took 5 bases from V and 2 from J, leaving 16 bases between them. Looked up from germline, CDR1 is SGHVS and CDR2 is FQNEAQ. The CDR3 has 16 residues.

The chain has TRBV3-1 and TRBJ2-3; D remains ambiguous. This CDR3 comprises 15 residues. Germline loops: CDR1 LGHDT, CDR2 YNNKEL (reference sequence). V gave up 5 bases and J gave up 2 bases, with 14 bases separating them. In nucleotides, the CDR3 is TGTGCCAGCAGCTCAGAAGGCGGATTCACAGATACGCAGTATTTT. This gives the protein CASSSEGGFTDTQYF.

The table lists this clonotype with a few counts. The chain recombines TRBV4-1 with TRBJ2-3; 9 bases fit TRBD2. Germline values: CDR1 MGHRA, CDR2 YSYEKL. J was trimmed by 0 bases and V by 4 bases; bases with no gene match: 5. The CDR3 runs 16 residues. The CDR3 loop reads CASSLRSGGSTDTQYF. The CDR3 region has the DNA TGCGCCAGCAGCCTTAGAAGCGGGGGGAGCACAGATACGCAGTATTTT.

There are many counts of this clonotype. The chain links TRBV4-1 to TRBJ2-7; a weak D match, TRBD1 (6 bases). Germline V gives CDR1 MGHRA, CDR2 YSYEKL. The V and J ends lost 2 bases and 2 bases respectively, with 16 bases between them. The CDR3 runs 16 residues. The CDR3 spells CASSQSVLRGTYEQYV. For the CDR3, the DNA is TGCGCCAGCAGCCAAAGCGTCCTGAGGGGGACCTACGAGCAGTACGTC.

The chain is built from TRBV9 and TRBJ2-1, with 7 bases matching TRBD2. CDR1 is SGDLS and CDR2 is YYNGEE in the germline V gene. The CDR3 totals 16 residues. V shed 2 bases and J 2 bases; nucleotides not matched to a gene: 7. CDR3: CASSVSAGVTYNEQFF. The CDR3 region has the DNA TGTGCCAGCAGCGTTTCTGCGGGGGTTACCTACAATGAGCAGTTCTTC.

The chain joins TRBV10-3 to TRBJ2-1; 9 positions agree with TRBD1. The V segment lost 1 base and the J segment 7 bases; nucleotides outside the gene matches: 11. The length of the CDR3 is 17 residues. Germline assignment: CDR1 ENHRY and CDR2 SYGVKD. CDR3 DNA: TGTGCCATCAGTGAGTTTCGCGACAGGGGGTTTCTGAATGAGCAGTTCTTC. Its protein is CAISEFRDRGFLNEQFF.

The chain combines TRBV6-6 with TRBJ2-7, with D perhaps TRBD1 or TRBD2 (5 bases each). CDR1 is MNHNY, CDR2 SVGAGI, per germline (reference sequence). Trimming removed 8 bases from V and 2 bases from J, with 13 bases in between. The CDR3 spans 13 residues. Written as DNA, the CDR3 is TGTGCCAGCCCGGGACGGGTAGCCTACGAGCAGTACGTC. Its protein product is CASPGRVAYEQYV.

This clonotype came up a few times. The chain links TRBV5-1 to TRBJ1-4; D is unresolved. The CDR3 contains 13 residues. Trimming removed 2 bases at V and 5 bases at J, with 7 bases between. In germline, CDR1 is SGHRS, CDR2 YFSETQ. The CDR3 DNA reads TGCGCCAGCAGCTTTAGTCCGAATGAAAAACTGTTTTTT. Its protein product is CASSFSPNEKLFF.

This clonotype was observed a few times. This chain connects TRBV3-1 to TRBJ2-7; D not resolved. The CDR3 contains 14 residues. V lost 4 bases, J lost 3 bases, and 13 bases lay in between. Germline V CDR1 and CDR2: LGHDT, YNNKEL (reference sequence). The CDR3 sequence: CASSLATSYYEQYF. CDR3 nucleotides: TGTGCCAGCAGCCTGGCCACATCCTACTACGAGCAGTACTTC.

Only a few counts were recorded for this clonotype. V gene TRBV29-1 combines with J gene TRBJ2-5; D perhaps matches TRBD2 (5 bases). The germline gives CDR1 SQVTM, CDR2 ANQGSEA. This CDR3 is built from 13 residues. V was clipped by 6 bases and J by 5 bases, with 16 bases between them. The CDR3 reads CSVERAPGETQYF. In nucleotides, the CDR3 is TGCAGCGTGGAACGGGCCCCGGGGGAGACCCAGTACTTC.

J is TRBJ1-3 and V is TRBV4-1; D remains unclear. The length of the CDR3 is 15 residues. V lost 0 bases to trimming and J lost 0 bases, with 6 bases between them. Germline assignment: CDR1 MGHRA and CDR2 YSYEKL. Here the CDR3 DNA reads TGCGCCAGCAGCCAAGATTCGACCTCTGGAAACACCATATATTTT. Protein sequence: CASSQDSTSGNTIYF.

In its sample, this clonotype was seen once. A read error is the likely source, as a far larger clone sits one nucleotide away. This chain uses TRBV5-1 with TRBJ2-3; 7 nucleotides match TRBD1. Germline-derived CDR1 and CDR2 are SGHRS and YFSETQ. J lost 8 bases, V lost 6 bases, and 3 bases had no gene match. The CDR3 loop spans 11 amino acids. The CDR3, as DNA: TGCGCCAGCAACCCAGGGGGTACGCAGTATTTT. It is translated as CASNPGGTQYF.